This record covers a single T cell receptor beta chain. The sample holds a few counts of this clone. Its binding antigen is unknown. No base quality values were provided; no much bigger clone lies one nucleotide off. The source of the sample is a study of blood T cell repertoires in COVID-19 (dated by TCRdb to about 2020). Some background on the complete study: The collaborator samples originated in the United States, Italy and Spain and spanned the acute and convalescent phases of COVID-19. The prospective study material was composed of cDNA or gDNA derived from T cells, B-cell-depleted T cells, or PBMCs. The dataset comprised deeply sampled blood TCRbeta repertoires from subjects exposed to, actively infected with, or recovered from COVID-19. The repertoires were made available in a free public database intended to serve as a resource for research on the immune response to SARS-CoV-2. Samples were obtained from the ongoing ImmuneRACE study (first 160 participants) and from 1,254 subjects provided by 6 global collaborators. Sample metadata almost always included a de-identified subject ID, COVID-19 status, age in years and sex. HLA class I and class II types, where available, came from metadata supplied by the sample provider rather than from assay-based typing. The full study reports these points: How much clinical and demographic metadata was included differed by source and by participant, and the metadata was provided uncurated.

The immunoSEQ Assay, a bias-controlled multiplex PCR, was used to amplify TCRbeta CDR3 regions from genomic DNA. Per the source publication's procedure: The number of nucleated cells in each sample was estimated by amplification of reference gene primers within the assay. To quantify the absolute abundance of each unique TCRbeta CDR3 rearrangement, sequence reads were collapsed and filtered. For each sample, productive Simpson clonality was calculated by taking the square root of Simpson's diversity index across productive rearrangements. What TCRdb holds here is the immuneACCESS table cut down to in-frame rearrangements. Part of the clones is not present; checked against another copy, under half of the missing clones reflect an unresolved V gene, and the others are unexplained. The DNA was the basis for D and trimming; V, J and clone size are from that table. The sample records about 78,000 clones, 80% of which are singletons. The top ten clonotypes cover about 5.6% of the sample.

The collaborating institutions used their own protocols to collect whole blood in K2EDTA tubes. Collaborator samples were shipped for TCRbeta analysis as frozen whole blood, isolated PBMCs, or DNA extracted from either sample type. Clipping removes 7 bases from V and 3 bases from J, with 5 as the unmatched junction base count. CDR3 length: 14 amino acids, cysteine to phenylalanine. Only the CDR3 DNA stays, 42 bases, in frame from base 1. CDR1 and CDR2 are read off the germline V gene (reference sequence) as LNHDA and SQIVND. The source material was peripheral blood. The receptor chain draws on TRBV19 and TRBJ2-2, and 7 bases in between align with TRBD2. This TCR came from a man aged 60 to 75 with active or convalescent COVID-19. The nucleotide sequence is TGTGCCAGTACCTGGGGGGGGTACACCGGGGAGCTGTTTTTT. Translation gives CASTWGGYTGELFF.